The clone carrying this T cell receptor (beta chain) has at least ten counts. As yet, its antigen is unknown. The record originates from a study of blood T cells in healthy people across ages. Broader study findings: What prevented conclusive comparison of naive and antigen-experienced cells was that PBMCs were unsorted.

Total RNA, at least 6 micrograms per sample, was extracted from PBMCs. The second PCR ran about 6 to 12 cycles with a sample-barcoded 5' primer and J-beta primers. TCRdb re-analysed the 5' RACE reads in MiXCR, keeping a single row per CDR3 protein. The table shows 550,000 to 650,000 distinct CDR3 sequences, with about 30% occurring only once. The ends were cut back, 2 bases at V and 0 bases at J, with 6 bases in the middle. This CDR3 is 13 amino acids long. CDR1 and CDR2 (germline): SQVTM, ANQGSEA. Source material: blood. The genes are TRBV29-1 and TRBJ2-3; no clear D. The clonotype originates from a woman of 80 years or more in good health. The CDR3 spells CSVEIGSTDTQYF. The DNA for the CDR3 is TGCAGCGTTGAAATTGGGAGCACAGATACGCAGTATTTT.